This T cell receptor (beta chain) was recorded in a study of T cell responses to AZD1222 COVID-19 vaccine. This clone is a singleton in its sample. Sequenced by immunoSEQ multiplex PCR; TCRdb stores in-frame clones only, minus some. The sample includes 250,000 or so clones, roughly 93% of them seen just once. CDR3 length: 11 amino acids. J was trimmed by 15 bases and V by 3 bases; bases with no gene match: 4. The chain employs TRBV12-3 or TRBV12-4 and TRBJ1-3, with TRBD1 identical over 8 bases. Sequenced here: peripheral blood, sampled on day 0 of AZD1222 vaccination. The clonotype was recovered from an adult in good health. The CDR3 sequence: CASSFLGTGYF. As DNA, the CDR3 is TGTGCCAGCAGTTTTCTCGGGACAGGATATTTT.